This T cell receptor beta chain was profiled in a study of blood T cells in healthy people across ages. With regard to this clonotype: The antigen remains undetermined.

Study-wide findings and caveats: Per-million-T-cell TCR beta diversity fell roughly linearly with age. The lack of PBMC sorting stopped any conclusive naive versus antigen-experienced comparison.

V was clipped by 1 base and J by 0 bases, with 14 bases between them. Germline CDR1 is PRHDT and CDR2 is FYEKMQ (reference sequence). The CDR3 spans 17 residues. For the second PCR, which ran for about 6 to 11 cycles, a sample-barcoded 5' primer and a J-beta primer mix were used. TCRdb called the 5' RACE reads again in MiXCR, with one record for every CDR3 protein. Here the sample spans about 780,000 distinct CDR3 sequences, about a quarter being singletons. The data also belong to a second study, concerning T cells of mothers and their children. According to that study: Related pairs of mothers and children showed slightly higher, non-significant overlap versus unrelated pairs. The search for persistent microchimeric T cell clones detected none.

The J gene is TRBJ2-3, the V gene TRBV13, with a tentative D call TRBD1 (7 bases). The TCR was taken from a boy aged 10-17 years in good health. The sample taken for sequencing was blood. In DNA, the CDR3 is TGTGCCAGCAGCTTAGATCCAGGGGGGTTCAGCACAGATACGCAGTATTTT. Protein sequence: CASSLDPGGFSTDTQYF. The whole variable domain, remainder taken from reference TRBV13 and TRBJ2-3, is AAGVIQSPRHLIKEKRETATLKCYPIPRHDTVYWYQQGPGQDPQFLISFYEKMQSDKGSIPDRFSAQQFSDYHSELNMSSLELGDSALYFCASSLDPGGFSTDTQYFGPGTRLTVL.